This TCR beta chain was recovered during a study of shared clonotypes between healthy human individuals. Study overall: Each donor contributed plates that comprised three CD4 naive, three CD4 memory, two CD8 naive and one CD8 memory. General study points: Clonotypes shared by all four sorted-subset donors had higher generation probabilities than non-shared clonotypes. In general, naive subsets displayed greater estimated richness than memory subsets did.

Regarding this clone: What it binds is unknown. This sample includes further DNA sequences coding for the same CDR3.

Several immunoSEQ plates held equal portions of the genomic DNA taken from each subset. Here immunoSEQ multiplex PCR was the method, and the copy in TCRdb shows in-frame clones only, minus some. The sample has hundreds of thousands of clones; approximately 92% are singletons. The germline CDR1 and CDR2 sequences are MNHEY and SMNVEV (reference sequence). V was shortened by 0 bases and J by 4 bases, with 4 bases between the two germline ends. CDR3 size: 12 residues. CD45RO-negative, CCR7-selected cells formed the naive CD8 fraction, which excluded terminally differentiated effector memory CD45RA+ cells.

Sequences were obtained from naive CD8+ T cells sorted from blood. The TCR sequence derives from a man younger than 45 in good health. The V and J genes are TRBV27 and TRBJ2-7, with D uncertain. CDR3 in amino acids: CASSLSGYEQYF. In nucleotides, the CDR3 is TGTGCCAGCAGTTTATCCGGATACGAGCAGTACTTC.